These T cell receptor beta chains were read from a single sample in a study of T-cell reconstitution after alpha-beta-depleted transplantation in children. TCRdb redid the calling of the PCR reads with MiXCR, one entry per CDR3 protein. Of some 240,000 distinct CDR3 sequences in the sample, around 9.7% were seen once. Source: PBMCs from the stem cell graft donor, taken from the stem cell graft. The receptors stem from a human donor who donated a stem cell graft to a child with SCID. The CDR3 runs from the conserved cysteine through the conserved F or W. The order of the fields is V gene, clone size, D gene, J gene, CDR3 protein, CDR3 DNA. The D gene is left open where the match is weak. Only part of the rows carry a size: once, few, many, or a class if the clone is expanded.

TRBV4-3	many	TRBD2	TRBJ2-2	CASSQEWGGGNTGELFF	TGCGCCAGCAGCCAAGAGTGGGGCGGGGGAAACACCGGGGAGCTGTTTTTT
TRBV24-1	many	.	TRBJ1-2	CATSRDPYGYTF	TGTGCCACCAGCCGGGACCCCTATGGCTACACCTTC
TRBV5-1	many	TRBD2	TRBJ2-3	CASSSGLAGRTDTQYF	TGCGCCAGCAGCTCGGGACTAGCGGGTCGCACAGATACGCAGTATTTT
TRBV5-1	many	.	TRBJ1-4	CASSWGPLRDEKLFF	TGCGCCAGCAGCTGGGGCCCGCTTCGGGATGAAAAACTGTTTTTT
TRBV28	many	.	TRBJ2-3	CASRDSTTDTQYF	TGTGCCAGCAGGGACAGTACCACAGATACGCAGTATTTT
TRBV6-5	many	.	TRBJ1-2	CASSYRARTYGYTF	TGTGCCAGCAGTTACAGGGCCCGGACCTATGGCTACACCTTC
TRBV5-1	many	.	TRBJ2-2	CASKVGGRSNTGELFF	TGCGCCAGCAAAGTCGGGGGTCGGTCGAACACCGGGGAGCTGTTTTTT
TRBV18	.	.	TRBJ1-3	CASSRGQSSGNTIYF	TGTGCCAGCTCACGAGGACAGAGCTCTGGAAACACCATATATTTT
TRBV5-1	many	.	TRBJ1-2	CASSFSRTAPYGYTF	TGCGCCAGCAGCTTTTCGCGGACAGCTCCCTATGGCTACACCTTC
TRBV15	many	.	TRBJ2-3	CATSRDRPGGTDTQYF	TGTGCCACCAGCAGAGACCGACCTGGAGGGACAGATACGCAGTATTTT
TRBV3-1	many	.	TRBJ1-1	CASSQVSGIEAFF	TGTGCCAGCAGCCAAGTTTCTGGGATTGAAGCTTTCTTT
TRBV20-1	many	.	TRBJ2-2	CSARIVQQQGTGELFF	TGCAGTGCTAGAATCGTCCAGCAACAGGGAACCGGGGAGCTGTTTTTT
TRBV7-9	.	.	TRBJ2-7	CASSLGSGGTSYEQYF	TGTGCCAGCAGCTTAGGATCCGGGGGCACGTCCTACGAGCAGTACTTC
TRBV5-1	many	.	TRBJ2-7	CASSFRDASYEQYF	TGCGCCAGCAGCTTCCGGGACGCCTCCTACGAGCAGTACTTC
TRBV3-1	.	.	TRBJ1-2	CASSQGRGAGSYGFTF	TGTGCCAGCAGCCAAGGGCGCGGGGCCGGTTCCTATGGCTTCACCTTC
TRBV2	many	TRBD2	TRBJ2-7	CASSPGLAGSYEQYF	TGTGCCAGCAGTCCGGGACTAGCGGGGTCCTACGAGCAGTACTTC
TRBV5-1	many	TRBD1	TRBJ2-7	CASSLRTGRYEQYF	TGCGCCAGCAGCTTAAGGACAGGGCGGTACGAGCAGTACTTC
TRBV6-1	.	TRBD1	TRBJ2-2	CASRPLRDRNTGELFF	TGTGCCAGCAGACCCCTACGGGACAGGAACACCGGGGAGCTGTTTTTT
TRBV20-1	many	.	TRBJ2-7	CSAKGGTGEQYF	TGCAGTGCTAAAGGGGGGACGGGTGAGCAGTACTTC
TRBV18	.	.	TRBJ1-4	CASSPRTLNEKLFF	TGTGCCAGCTCACCCCGGACGTTGAATGAAAAACTGTTTTTT
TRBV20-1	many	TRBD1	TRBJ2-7	CSARVWDRETSEQYF	TGCAGTGCTAGAGTATGGGACAGGGAAACTAGCGAGCAGTACTTC
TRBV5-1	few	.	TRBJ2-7	CASSWDMSSYEQYF	TGCGCCAGCAGCTGGGACATGAGCTCCTACGAGCAGTACTTC
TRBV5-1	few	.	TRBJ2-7	CASSPGDRAADYSYEQYF	TGCGCCAGCAGCCCGGGCGATAGGGCAGCGGATTATTCCTACGAGCAGTACTTC
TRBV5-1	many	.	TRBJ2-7	CASSFRTPGSYEQYF	TGCGCCAGCAGCTTTCGGACCCCAGGGTCCTACGAGCAGTACTTC
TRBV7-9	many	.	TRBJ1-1	CASSLTSKADTEAFF	TGTGCCAGCAGCTTAACTAGTAAGGCAGACACTGAAGCTTTCTTT
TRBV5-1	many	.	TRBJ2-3	CASSRGVGPGTDTQYF	TGCGCCAGCAGCCGTGGGGTGGGGCCGGGCACAGATACGCAGTATTTT
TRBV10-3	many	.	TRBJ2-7	CAIRPAGEYEQYF	TGTGCCATCAGGCCGGCAGGGGAATACGAGCAGTACTTC
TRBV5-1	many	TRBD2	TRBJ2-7	CASRSPAGAYEQYF	TGCGCCAGCAGAAGCCCAGCGGGGGCCTACGAGCAGTACTTC
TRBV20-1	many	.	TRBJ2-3	CSAYTRGDTQYF	TGCAGTGCTTACACCAGGGGCGATACGCAGTATTTT
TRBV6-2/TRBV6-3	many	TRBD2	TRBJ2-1	CASSYGLDYNEQFF	TGTGCCAGCAGTTACGGACTAGACTACAATGAGCAGTTCTTC
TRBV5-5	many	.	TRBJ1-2	CASSNSTGSNYGYTF	TGTGCCAGCAGCAACTCGACGGGCAGTAACTATGGCTACACCTTC